These 12 T cell receptor beta chains originate from one sample sequenced in a study of CD8+ T cells in alopecia areata (dated by TCRdb to the late 2010s). The time point label on this specimen signifies: roughly 26 weeks on oral tofacitinib. According to the study, the label for this sample's treatment or condition signals: oral pan-JAK inhibitor, 5-10 mg twice daily. The library was made by the immunoSEQ multiplex PCR assay. RNA was extracted from all samples and reverse transcribed into cDNA, which served as template for TCR sequencing. TCRdb mirrors the immuneACCESS table, restricted to in-frame sequences. Some clones are absent from its copies; in checked studies, under half trace to an unresolved V gene, and the reason for the others is unknown. The sample records around 180,000 clones, roughly 60% of which are singletons. The ten most abundant clones make up over 0.9% of the sample. The sample consisted of CD4+ T cells sorted from blood, taken at week 24, from a patient treated with tofacitinib. These receptor sequences come from a human donor with alopecia areata.

The V and J genes are TRBV11-2 and TRBJ2-7; tentative D call: TRBD2 (5 bases). Germline V lookup: CDR1 SGHAT, CDR2 FQNNGV. The V end was cut by 5 bases, the J end by 1 base, with 9 bases between. The CDR3 covers 13 residues. The CDR3 DNA sequence: TGTGCCAGCAGCATCCCGGGATCCTACGAGCAGTACTTC. This sequence encodes CASSIPGSYEQYF.

As DNA, the CDR3 is TGTGCCAGCAGCTTAGTCGGCAGGGATGGCGGCTACACCTTC. Amino acids: CASSLVGRDGGYTF. This chain uses TRBV7-2 with TRBJ1-2; possible D gene TRBD1, 5 bases. Germline-derived CDR1 and CDR2 are SGHTA and FQGNSA. CDR3 length: 14 amino acids. Trimming stripped 1 base from V and 8 bases from J, with 14 bases between.

This chain uses TRBV25-1 with TRBJ1-6; D call uncertain. The CDR3 totals 14 residues. V was pared by 6 bases and J by 7 bases, with 13 bases between. The germline CDR1 and CDR2 sequences are MGHDK and SYGVNS. The CDR3 region has the DNA TGTGCCAGCAGCCTGACTGGGCAGAATTCACCCCTCCACTTT. Residues: CASSLTGQNSPLHF.

The V call is TRBV6-5, the J call TRBJ2-7; TRBD2 matches at 10 bases. Trimming at V came to 8 bases and at J to 4 bases, leaving 8 bases not matched to a gene. This CDR3 contains 14 residues. The germline V gene encodes CDR1 MNHEY and CDR2 SVGAGI. This CDR3 is CASGQRGGPYEQYF. The CDR3 nucleotides are TGTGCCAGCGGACAGCGGGGGGGACCTTACGAGCAGTACTTC.

A single count supports this clone. J is TRBJ1-2 and V is TRBV30; TRBD1 agrees at 7 bases. Germline lookup yields CDR1 GTSNPN and CDR2 SVGIG (reference sequence). The CDR3 is 12 residues long. V lost 3 bases, J lost 6 bases, and 4 bases stayed unmatched. Here the CDR3 DNA reads TGTGCCTGGAGAGGGGGCGAGGATGGCTACACCTTC. Amino acid sequence: CAWRGGEDGYTF.

V and J are TRBV5-6 and TRBJ1-6; tentatively, D is TRBD1 (6 bases). This CDR3 is 12 amino acids long. The V gene lost 6 bases and the J gene lost 6 bases, with 7 bases spanning the gap. CDR1 is SGHDT and CDR2 is YYEEEE in the germline V gene. The CDR3 coding sequence is TGTGCCAGCAAACAGGGTAATTCACCCCTCCACTTT. This codes for CASKQGNSPLHF.

The chain has TRBV29-1 and TRBJ2-1, with 8 positions matching TRBD1. Germline CDR1 SQVTM, CDR2 ANQGSEA. The J segment lost 7 bases and the V segment lost 3 bases, leaving 2 bases of the junction unmatched. The CDR3 length is 12 residues. As DNA, the CDR3 is TGCAGCGTTGATAGGACAGGGAATGAGCAGTTCTTC. This codes for CSVDRTGNEQFF.

The chain joins TRBV28 to TRBJ2-7; TRBD2 matches at 7 bases. Losses at the gene ends were 5 bases for V and 2 bases for J; bases not matched to a gene: 9. CDR3 length: 15 amino acids. Per the germline V gene, CDR1 is MDHEN and CDR2 is SYDVKM. CDR3 region: CASSPIRAGAYEQYF. The CDR3 DNA reads as TGTGCCAGCAGTCCGATACGGGCGGGGGCCTACGAGCAGTACTTC.

CDR3 region: CASSVREDSPLHF. CDR3 DNA: TGTGCTAGCTCTGTCAGGGAGGATTCACCCCTCCACTTT. This chain uses TRBV12-5 with TRBJ1-6; possible D gene TRBD1, 5 bases. From germline, CDR1 is LGHNT and CDR2 FRNRAP. V was pared by 9 bases and J by 8 bases, with 14 bases between. The CDR3 covers 13 residues.

This chain links TRBV29-1 with TRBJ2-5, with D perhaps matching TRBD2 (6 bases). This CDR3 region has 13 residues. V dropped 7 bases and J dropped 4 bases, with 16 bases sitting between them. Looked up from germline, CDR1 is SQVTM and CDR2 is ANQGSEA. CDR3 loop: CSGTTSIGETQYF. CDR3 coding DNA: TGCAGCGGTACAACTAGCATAGGAGAGACCCAGTACTTC.

The rearrangement uses TRBV28 and TRBJ2-6; D remains unclear. CDR1 MDHEN and CDR2 SYDVKM come from the germline V gene. This CDR3 comprises 13 residues. Trimming removed 7 bases at V and 1 base at J, with 5 bases between. CDR3 in amino acids: CASIMSGANVLTF. CDR3 sequence (DNA): TGTGCCAGCATTATGTCTGGGGCCAACGTCCTGACTTTC.

This chain uses TRBV6-5 with TRBJ1-2, with 7 bases identical to TRBD1. The trim removed 6 bases at V and 3 bases at J, leaving 7 bases unmatched. From germline, CDR1 is MNHEY and CDR2 SVGAGI. CDR3 length: 14 amino acids. CDR3 residues: CASSITGTDYGYTF. The CDR3 nucleotides read TGTGCCAGCAGCATCACCGGGACAGACTATGGCTACACCTTC.